This T cell receptor beta chain was observed in a study of post-analysis software for immune sequencing data. Study results and caveats: About five TRBV segments appeared more often in patients than in controls, and TRBV5-6, TRBV5-1 and TRBV20-1 were among these. Compared against controls, patients with multiple sclerosis displayed significantly lower normalized Chao1 diversity. Samples sharing a preparation batch grouped tightly together when assessed by F measure.

TCR beta libraries were prepared from cDNA with unique molecular identifiers. The yield from roughly 1 to 10 million T cells was 500,000 or so cDNA molecules in total. TCRdb re-called the PCR reads with MiXCR, one entry per CDR3 protein. The sample records roughly 870,000 distinct CDR3 sequences, about 57% being singletons. The CDR3 is 16 amino acids. V trimming: 4 bases; J trimming: 1 base; junction bases outside the gene matches: 9. The V gene's germline CDR1 is LGHDT and CDR2 YNNKEL (reference sequence). In the case of this clonotype: Its specificity is not known.

The receptor was derived from a girl aged 5-17 years with multiple sclerosis. The sample was blood. This chain uses TRBV3-1 with TRBJ2-7; TRBD2 matches at 8 bases. The CDR3 coding sequence is TGTGCCAGCAGCCTTCCCGGGAGGGGACGTTCCTACGAGCAGTACTTC. As protein: CASSLPGRGRSYEQYF.